The 14 T cell receptor beta chains in this list originate from one sample, sequenced in a study of T cells after yellow fever vaccination. TCRdb reanalysed the 5' RACE reads using MiXCR and keeps one entry per CDR3 protein. The table shows about 400,000 distinct CDR3 sequences, with roughly 11% occurring only once. The sequencing here drew on PBMCs, taken on the day of the first yellow fever vaccination. Every receptor here comes from a man between 18 and 35 years old who received the YFV17D yellow fever vaccine.

This clonotype has more than one count but fewer than ten. This chain links TRBV4-3 with TRBJ1-3; no firm D call. The CDR3 consists of 14 residues. The V gene lost 0 bases and the J gene lost 4 bases, with 7 bases spanning the gap. Germline V gives CDR1 LGHNA, CDR2 YSLEER. The CDR3 DNA is TGCGCCAGCAGCCAAGACCCGTCGGGAAACACCATATATTTT. It yields the protein CASSQDPSGNTIYF.

The chain combines TRBV4-2 with TRBJ2-5, with TRBD2 identical over 8 bases. The CDR3 has 19 amino acids. V dropped 0 bases and J dropped 5; count of bases not matched to a gene: 17. Germline-derived CDR1 and CDR2 are LGHNA and YNFKEQ. The CDR3: CASSQEEIRQRGPGETQYF. DNA of the CDR3: TGTGCCAGCAGCCAAGAAGAAATCCGACAGCGGGGGCCCGGGGAGACCCAGTACTTC.

The V gene is TRBV19, the J gene TRBJ2-2; D gene uncertain. With 3 bases removed from V and 4 bases from J, the gap between germline ends came to 6 bases. Looked up from germline, CDR1 is LNHDA and CDR2 is SQIVND (reference sequence). The CDR3 is 13 amino acids. CDR3 nucleotide sequence: TGTGCCAGTAGTATCTACAGCACCGGGGAGCTGTTTTTT. Translation: CASSIYSTGELFF.

This sequence joins TRBV12-3 or TRBV12-4 and TRBJ1-3; D ambiguous. This CDR3 contains 14 residues. Between the trimmed V and J ends, which lost 3 bases and 1 base, there was a span of 7 bases. The CDR3 here is CASSFAGSGNTIYF. For the CDR3, the DNA is TGTGCCAGCAGTTTCGCGGGGTCTGGAAACACCATATATTTT.

The table lists this clonotype with a count of one. CDR3 region: CATSDPGLAAEQFF. CDR3 in DNA: TGTGCCACCAGTGATCCCGGACTAGCAGCTGAGCAGTTCTTC. This chain uses TRBV24-1 with TRBJ2-1, with TRBD2 matching over 8 bases. The CDR3 has 14 amino acids. V trimming: 3 bases; J trimming: 9 bases; junction bases outside the gene matches: 6. Per the germline V gene, CDR1 is KGHDR and CDR2 is SFDVKD.

The chain couples TRBV6-2 or TRBV6-3 to TRBJ2-1, with TRBD1 as a possible D gene (6 bases). The CDR3 has 15 residues. Trimming removed 2 bases at V and 4 bases at J, with 12 bases between. Germline V CDR1 and CDR2: MNHEY, SVGEGT. This CDR3 reads CASSYAGQNYNEQFF. Here the CDR3 DNA reads TGTGCCAGCAGTTACGCAGGACAGAATTACAATGAGCAGTTCTTC.

The rearrangement uses TRBV7-9 and TRBJ2-7; TRBD1 matches at 7 bases. Trimming took 6 bases from V and 1 from J; bases not matched to a gene: 3. The CDR3 has 13 residues. Germline V gene lookup returns CDR1 SEHNR and CDR2 FQNEAQ (reference sequence). This CDR3 is CASRRQGSYEQYF. CDR3 nucleotides: TGTGCCAGCAGAAGACAGGGTTCCTACGAGCAGTACTTC.

This clonotype was counted only a few times. The chain joins TRBV4-1 to TRBJ2-3, with 8 nucleotides matching TRBD2. This CDR3 is built from 17 residues. CDR1 MGHRA and CDR2 YSYEKL come from the germline V gene. The V gene end was trimmed by 0 bases and the J gene end by 6 bases; junction bases not matched to a gene: 11. The CDR3 nucleotides read TGCGCCAGCAGCCAAGAAGGCGGGGGGAATGACTTGGATACGCAGTATTTT. Its protein product is CASSQEGGGNDLDTQYF.

The chain joins TRBV12-3 or TRBV12-4 to TRBJ1-1; no clear D. The CDR3 has 14 amino acids. With 6 bases removed from V and 3 bases from J, the gap between germline ends came to 14 bases. The CDR3 nucleotides read TGTGCCAGCAGCTGGGAGGGTGCGGACACTGAAGCTTTCTTT. Translating it yields CASSWEGADTEAFF.

This clonotype was recorded once. The chain couples TRBV7-9 to TRBJ2-2; TRBD1 matches at 9 bases. This CDR3 is built from 17 residues. Germline lookup yields CDR1 SEHNR and CDR2 FQNEAQ (reference sequence). V trimming: 1 base; J trimming: 0 bases; junction bases outside the gene matches: 3. The CDR3 sequence: CASSLVTGGPNTGELFF. In DNA, the CDR3 is TGTGCCAGCAGCTTAGTAACAGGGGGCCCGAACACCGGGGAGCTGTTTTTT. The whole variable domain, remainder taken from reference TRBV7-9 and TRBJ2-2, is DTGVSQNPRHKITKRGQNVTFRCDPISEHNRLYWYRQTLGQGPEFLTYFQNEAQLEKSRLLSDRFSAERPKGSFSTLEIQRTEQGDSAMYLCASSLVTGGPNTGELFFGEGSRLTVL.

This clonotype showed up just a few times. J is TRBJ2-5 and V is TRBV3-1, with 9 bases matching TRBD1. Germline V CDR1 and CDR2: LGHDT, YNNKEL (reference sequence). V dropped 4 bases and J dropped 4; count of bases not matched to a gene: 13. The CDR3 length is 17 residues. For the CDR3, the DNA is TGTGCCAGCAGCCCTACGCCCGGGACAGGGTTTAGAGAGACCCAGTACTTC. Protein: CASSPTPGTGFRETQYF.

This clonotype was found a few times. This sequence joins TRBV7-9 and TRBJ2-5; tentatively, D is TRBD2 (7 bases). Per the germline V gene, CDR1 is SEHNR and CDR2 is FQNEAQ (reference sequence). Trimming removed 5 bases at V and 5 bases at J, with 15 bases between. The CDR3 is 14 amino acids. The CDR3 DNA sequence: TGTGCCAGCAGCGCCGCGGGGGCAGGGGAGACCCAGTACTTC. Residues: CASSAAGAGETQYF.

This clonotype was seen a handful of times. This chain links TRBV2 with TRBJ1-3, with TRBD1 matching over 7 bases. Trimming took 8 bases from V and 0 from J; bases not matched to a gene: 4. Germline CDR1 reads SNHLY; CDR2 reads FYNNEI. The CDR3 loop spans 14 amino acids. CDR3 amino acids: CASRQGDSGNTIYF. The CDR3 DNA sequence: TGTGCCAGCCGACAGGGCGACTCTGGAAACACCATATATTTT.

V and J are TRBV6-6 and TRBJ1-1; D not certain. CDR3 length: 11 residues. Between the trimmed V and J ends, which lost 6 bases and 11 bases, there was a span of 13 bases. Germline-derived CDR1 and CDR2 are MNHNY and SVGAGI (reference sequence). The CDR3 reads CASSRGRDAFF. CDR3 nucleotides: TGTGCCAGCAGCCGAGGACGCGACGCTTTCTTT.